The clone carrying this T cell receptor beta chain came up a few times. Each CDR3 protein is one row after TCRdb ran MiXCR on the RACE reads. The sample comprises 250,000 or so distinct CDR3 sequences, about 8.1% of which are singletons, and 2% to 3% rests with the top ten. The CDR3 covers 15 residues. Germline V gene data show CDR1 as MDHEN and CDR2 as SYDVKM. The ends lost 5 bases at V and 0 bases at J; junction bases unmatched: 6. This specimen comes from a study of human T cells and chemical hapten exposure. Sample time point: pre-sensitization, week 0. The treatment was: therapeutic diphenylcyclopropenone sensitization with weekly scalp DPC.

The sequence was collected from a woman between 40 and 50 years old with alopecia areata. Some clones in this sample may be carry-over from other donors' samples. The sequencing here drew on whole blood, taken in connection with sensitization to the hapten diphenylcyclopropenone (DPC). This chain joins TRBV28 and TRBJ1-1; 7 bases map to TRBD1. The CDR3 loop is CASSVADRLNTEAFF. CDR3 in DNA: TGTGCCAGCAGTGTCGCGGACAGGTTGAACACTGAAGCTTTCTTT. The variable domain in full, completed from reference TRBV28 and TRBJ1-1, reads DVKVTQSSRYLVKRTGEKVFLECVQDMDHENMFWYRQDPGLGLRLIYFSYDVKMKEKGDIPEGYSVSREKKERFSLILESASTNQTSMYLCASSVADRLNTEAFFGQGTRLTVV.